This TCR beta chain was captured in a study of cytomegalovirus exposure and HLA in healthy donors. Only in-frame clones appear in the TCRdb table, and some are missing; sequencing was by immunoSEQ multiplex PCR. The sample includes tens of thousands of clones, 95% to 97% seen only once; the top ten take approximately 2.5%. Trimming cost V 5 bases and J 1 base; bases outside gene matches: 3. The CDR3 consists of 14 residues. Germline CDR1 is SEHNR and CDR2 is FQNEAQ (reference sequence). The genes are TRBV7-9 and TRBJ1-1; 8 positions agree with TRBD1. The source material was PBMCs. This receptor was identified in a man between 18 and 29 years old in good health and CMV-seronegative. In nucleotides, the CDR3 is TGTGCCAGCAGCCCTACAGGGGGGAACACTGAAGCTTTCTTT. Amino acids: CASSPTGGNTEAFF.